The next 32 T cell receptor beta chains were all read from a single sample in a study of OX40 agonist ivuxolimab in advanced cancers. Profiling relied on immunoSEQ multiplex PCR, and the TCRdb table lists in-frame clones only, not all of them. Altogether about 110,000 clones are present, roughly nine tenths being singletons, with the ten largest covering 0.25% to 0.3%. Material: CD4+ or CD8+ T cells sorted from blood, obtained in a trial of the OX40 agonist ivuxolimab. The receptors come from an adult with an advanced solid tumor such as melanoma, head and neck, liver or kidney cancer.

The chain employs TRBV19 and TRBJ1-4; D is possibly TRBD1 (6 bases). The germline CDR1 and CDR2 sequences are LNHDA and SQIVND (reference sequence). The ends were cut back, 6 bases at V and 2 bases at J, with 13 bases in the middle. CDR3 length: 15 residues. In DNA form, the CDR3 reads TGTGCCAGTAGAGACCACAGGGTCACTAATGAAAAACTGTTTTTT. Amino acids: CASRDHRVTNEKLFF.

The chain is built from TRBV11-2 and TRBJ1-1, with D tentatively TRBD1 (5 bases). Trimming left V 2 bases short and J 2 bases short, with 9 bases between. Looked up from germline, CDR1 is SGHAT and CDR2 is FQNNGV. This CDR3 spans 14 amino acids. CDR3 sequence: CASSLQGGNTEAFF. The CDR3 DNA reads TGTGCCAGCAGCTTACAGGGAGGAAACACTGAAGCTTTCTTT.

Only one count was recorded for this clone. The DNA for the CDR3 is TGTGCCAGCTCACAAACCCTAGGGACAGGGGGCAACACTGAAGCTTTCTTT. Amino acid sequence: CASSQTLGTGGNTEAFF. J is TRBJ1-1 and V is TRBV18; TRBD1 aligns across 12 bases. The CDR3 extends over 17 amino acids. Germline loops: CDR1 KGHSH, CDR2 LQKENI. V was pared by 4 bases and J by 2 bases, with 8 bases of the junction left unmatched.

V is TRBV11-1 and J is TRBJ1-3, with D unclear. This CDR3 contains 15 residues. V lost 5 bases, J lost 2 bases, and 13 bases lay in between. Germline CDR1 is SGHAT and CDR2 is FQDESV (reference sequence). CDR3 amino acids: CASSHFRRAGNTIYF. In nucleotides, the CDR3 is TGTGCCAGCAGCCACTTTCGGCGGGCTGGAAACACCATATATTTT.

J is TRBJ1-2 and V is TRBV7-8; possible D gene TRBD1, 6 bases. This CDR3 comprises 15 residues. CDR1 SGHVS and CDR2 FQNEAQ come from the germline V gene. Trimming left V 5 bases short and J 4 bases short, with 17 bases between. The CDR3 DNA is TGTGCCAGCAGCCTTCCTCGGACAGAGCCCTATGGCTACACCTTC. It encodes CASSLPRTEPYGYTF.

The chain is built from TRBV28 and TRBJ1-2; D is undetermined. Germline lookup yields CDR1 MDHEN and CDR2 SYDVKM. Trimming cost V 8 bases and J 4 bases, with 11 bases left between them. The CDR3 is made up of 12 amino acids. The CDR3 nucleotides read TGTGCCAGCTCTCTACAGAGCTATGGCTACACCTTC. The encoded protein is CASSLQSYGYTF.

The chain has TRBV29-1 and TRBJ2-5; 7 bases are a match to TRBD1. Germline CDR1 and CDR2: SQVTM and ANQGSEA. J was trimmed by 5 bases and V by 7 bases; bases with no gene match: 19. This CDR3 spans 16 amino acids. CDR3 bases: TGCAGCGGGCTGAAAGGGGGCTCCACACGTGTGGAGACCCAGTACTTC. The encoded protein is CSGLKGGSTRVETQYF. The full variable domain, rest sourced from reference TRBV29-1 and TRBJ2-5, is SAVISQKPSRDICQRGTSLTIQCQVDSQVTMMFWYRQQPGQSLTLIATANQGSEATYESGFVIDKFPISRPNLTFSTLTVSNMSPEDSSIYLCSGLKGGSTRVETQYFGPGTRLLVL.

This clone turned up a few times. As DNA, the CDR3 is TGTGCCAGCAGTCCCACCAGGAGCGGGGGCCACGAGCAGTACTTC. Translating gives CASSPTRSGGHEQYF. V and J are TRBV6-1 and TRBJ2-7, with 8 bases matching TRBD2. Unmatched junction bases numbered 11, after V lost 5 bases and J lost 5 bases. CDR1 is MNHNS and CDR2 is SASEGT in the germline V gene. This CDR3 is built from 15 residues.

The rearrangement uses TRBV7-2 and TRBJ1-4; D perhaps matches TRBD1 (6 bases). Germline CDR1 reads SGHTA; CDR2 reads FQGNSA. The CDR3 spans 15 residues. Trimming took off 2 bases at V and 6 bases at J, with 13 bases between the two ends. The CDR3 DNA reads TGTGCCAGCAGCTTATACATTTCAGGGGATGAAAAACTGTTTTTT. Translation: CASSLYISGDEKLFF.

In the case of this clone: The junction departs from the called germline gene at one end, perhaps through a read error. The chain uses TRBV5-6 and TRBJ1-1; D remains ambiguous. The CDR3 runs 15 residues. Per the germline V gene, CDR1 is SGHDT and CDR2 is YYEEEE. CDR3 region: CASSLGTLRHTEAFF. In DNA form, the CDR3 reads TGTGCCAGCAGTTTGGGAACCCTTAGGCACACTGAAGCTTTCTTT.

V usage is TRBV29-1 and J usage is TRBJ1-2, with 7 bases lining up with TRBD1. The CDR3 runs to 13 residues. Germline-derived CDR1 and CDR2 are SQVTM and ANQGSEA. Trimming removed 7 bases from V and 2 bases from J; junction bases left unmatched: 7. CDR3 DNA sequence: TGCAGCGCTAGACAGGGTATCAACTATGGCTACACCTTC. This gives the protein CSARQGINYGYTF.

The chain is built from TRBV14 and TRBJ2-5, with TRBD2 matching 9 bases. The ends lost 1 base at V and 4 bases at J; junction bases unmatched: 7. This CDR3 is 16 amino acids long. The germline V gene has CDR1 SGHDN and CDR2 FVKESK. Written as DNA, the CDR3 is TGTGCCAGCAGCCAAGTAGCGGGAGTACGAGGAGAGACCCAGTACTTC. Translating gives CASSQVAGVRGETQYF.

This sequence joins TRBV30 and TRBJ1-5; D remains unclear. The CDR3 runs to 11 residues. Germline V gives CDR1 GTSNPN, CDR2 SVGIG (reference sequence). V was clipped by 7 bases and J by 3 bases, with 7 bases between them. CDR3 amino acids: CAFGVNQPQHF. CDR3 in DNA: TGTGCCTTTGGGGTCAATCAGCCCCAGCATTTT.

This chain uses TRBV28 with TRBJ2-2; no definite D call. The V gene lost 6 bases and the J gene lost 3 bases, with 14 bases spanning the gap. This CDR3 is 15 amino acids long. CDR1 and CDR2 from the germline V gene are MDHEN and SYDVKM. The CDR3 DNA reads TGTGCCAGCAGCCCTCCCTCCTTCTACACCGGGGAGCTGTTTTTT. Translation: CASSPPSFYTGELFF.

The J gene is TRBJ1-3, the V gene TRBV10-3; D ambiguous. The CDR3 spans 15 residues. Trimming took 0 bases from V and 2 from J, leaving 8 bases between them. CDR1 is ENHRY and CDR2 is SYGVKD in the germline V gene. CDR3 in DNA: TGTGCCATCAGTGAGTCGAAAGTTGCTGGAAACACCATATATTTT. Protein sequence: CAISESKVAGNTIYF.

The CDR3 nucleotides are TGCGCCAGCAGCTTCGAGGGAGGGGTCTACAATGAGCAGTTCTTC. The encoded protein is CASSFEGGVYNEQFF. This chain uses TRBV5-1 with TRBJ2-1; 7 bases map to TRBD2. V trimming: 2 bases; J trimming: 3 bases; junction bases outside the gene matches: 5. From germline, CDR1 is SGHRS and CDR2 YFSETQ. The CDR3 totals 15 residues.

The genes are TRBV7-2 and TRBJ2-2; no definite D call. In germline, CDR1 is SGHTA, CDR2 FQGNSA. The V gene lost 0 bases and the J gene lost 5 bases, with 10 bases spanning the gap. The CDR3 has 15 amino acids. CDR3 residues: CASSLAHRDTGELFF. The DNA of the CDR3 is TGTGCCAGCAGCTTAGCGCACAGAGATACCGGGGAGCTGTTTTTT.

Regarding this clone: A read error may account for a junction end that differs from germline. The CDR3 here is CASSLDKGDEQYF. The CDR3 region has the DNA TGTGCTAGCAGCTTGGACAAGGGGGACGAGCAGTACTTC. The chain joins TRBV7-7 to TRBJ2-7; a possible D gene is TRBD1 (6 bases). The CDR3 is 13 amino acids. CDR1 SSHAT and CDR2 FNYEAQ come from the germline V gene (reference sequence).

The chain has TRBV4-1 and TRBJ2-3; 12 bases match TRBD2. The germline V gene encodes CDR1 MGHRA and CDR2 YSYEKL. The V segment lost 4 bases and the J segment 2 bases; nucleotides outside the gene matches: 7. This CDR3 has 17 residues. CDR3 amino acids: CASSLKGLAGTTDTQYF. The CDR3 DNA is TGCGCCAGCAGCCTGAAGGGACTAGCGGGTACCACAGATACGCAGTATTTT.

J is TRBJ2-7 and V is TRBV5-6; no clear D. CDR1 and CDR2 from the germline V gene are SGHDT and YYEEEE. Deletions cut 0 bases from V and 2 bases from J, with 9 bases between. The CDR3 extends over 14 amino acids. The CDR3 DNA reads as TGTGCCAGCAGCTTGGCCGTAGGTACCTACGAGCAGTACTTC. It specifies CASSLAVGTYEQYF.

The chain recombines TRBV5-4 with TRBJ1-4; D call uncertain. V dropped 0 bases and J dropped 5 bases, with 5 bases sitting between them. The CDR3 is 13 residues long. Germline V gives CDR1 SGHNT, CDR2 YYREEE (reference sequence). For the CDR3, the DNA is TGTGCCAGCAGCTTGGTAGGGAATGAAAAACTGTTTTTT. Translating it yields CASSLVGNEKLFF. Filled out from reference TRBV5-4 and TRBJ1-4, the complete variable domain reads ETGVTQSPTHLIKTRGQQVTLRCSSQSGHNTVSWYQQALGQGPQFIFQYYREEENGRGNFPPRFSGLQFPNYSSELNVNALELDDSALYLCASSLVGNEKLFFGSGTQLSVL.

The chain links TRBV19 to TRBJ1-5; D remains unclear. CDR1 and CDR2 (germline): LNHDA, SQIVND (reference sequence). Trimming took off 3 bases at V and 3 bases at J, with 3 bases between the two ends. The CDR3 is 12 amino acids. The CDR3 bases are TGTGCCAGTAGTATCACCAATCAGCCCCAGCATTTT. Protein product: CASSITNQPQHF.

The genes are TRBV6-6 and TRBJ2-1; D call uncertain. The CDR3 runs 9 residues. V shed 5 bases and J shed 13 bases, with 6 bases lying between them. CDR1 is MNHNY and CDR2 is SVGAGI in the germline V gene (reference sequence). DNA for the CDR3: TGTGCCAGCAGTGCCACCCAGTTCTTC. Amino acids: CASSATQFF.

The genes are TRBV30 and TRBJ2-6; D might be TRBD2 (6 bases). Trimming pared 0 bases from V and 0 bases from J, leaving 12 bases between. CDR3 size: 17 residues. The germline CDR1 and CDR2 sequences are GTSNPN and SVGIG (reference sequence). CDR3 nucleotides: TGTGCCTGGAGTGTTCGGGGACTTCACTCTGGGGCCAACGTCCTGACTTTC. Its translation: CAWSVRGLHSGANVLTF.

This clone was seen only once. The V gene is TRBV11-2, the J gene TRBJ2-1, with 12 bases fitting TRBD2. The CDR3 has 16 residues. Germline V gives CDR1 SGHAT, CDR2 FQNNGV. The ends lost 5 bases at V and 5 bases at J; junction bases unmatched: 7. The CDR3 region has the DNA TGTGCCAGCAGCGTAACTAGCGGGAGGTGGGACAATGAGCAGTTCTTC. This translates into CASSVTSGRWDNEQFF.

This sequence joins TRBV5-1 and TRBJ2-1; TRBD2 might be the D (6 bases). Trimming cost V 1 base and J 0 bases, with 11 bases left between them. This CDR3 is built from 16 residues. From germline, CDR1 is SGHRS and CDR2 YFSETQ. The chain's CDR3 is CASSLSAGSSYNEQFF. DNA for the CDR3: TGCGCCAGCAGCTTGTCGGCGGGGAGCTCCTACAATGAGCAGTTCTTC.

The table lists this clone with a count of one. The DNA of the CDR3 is TGCGCCAGCCGTCGACTAGCGGGAGGGGGGGAGCAGTTCTTC. Protein: CASRRLAGGGEQFF. The V call is TRBV4-1, the J call TRBJ2-1, with 14 bases that match TRBD2. There are 14 residues in the CDR3. After removal of 8 bases from V and 10 bases from J, the junction contained 7 bases not matched to a gene. CDR1 and CDR2 (germline): MGHRA, YSYEKL.

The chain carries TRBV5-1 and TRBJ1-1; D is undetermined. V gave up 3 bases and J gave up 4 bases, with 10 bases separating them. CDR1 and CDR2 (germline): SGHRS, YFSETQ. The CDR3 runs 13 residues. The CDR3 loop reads CASSSDGFTEAFF. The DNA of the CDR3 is TGCGCCAGCAGCTCGGACGGTTTCACTGAAGCTTTCTTT.

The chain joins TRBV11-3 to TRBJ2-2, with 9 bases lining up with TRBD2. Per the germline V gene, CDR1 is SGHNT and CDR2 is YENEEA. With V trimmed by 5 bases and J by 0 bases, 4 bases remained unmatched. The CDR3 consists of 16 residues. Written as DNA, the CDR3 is TGTGCCAGCAGCCCCGGGACTAGCCCGAACACCGGGGAGCTGTTTTTT. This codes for CASSPGTSPNTGELFF.

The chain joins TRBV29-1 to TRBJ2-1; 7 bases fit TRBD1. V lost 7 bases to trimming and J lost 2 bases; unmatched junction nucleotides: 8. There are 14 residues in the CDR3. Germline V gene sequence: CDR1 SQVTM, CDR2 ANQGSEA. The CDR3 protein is CSGDRTGAYNEQFF. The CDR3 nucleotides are TGCAGCGGTGACAGGACAGGAGCCTACAATGAGCAGTTCTTC.

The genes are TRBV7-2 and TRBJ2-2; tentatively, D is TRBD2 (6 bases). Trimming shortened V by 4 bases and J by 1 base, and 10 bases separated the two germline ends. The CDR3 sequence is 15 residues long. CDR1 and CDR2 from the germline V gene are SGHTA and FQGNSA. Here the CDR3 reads CASSSGLENTGELFF. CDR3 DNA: TGTGCCAGCAGCTCGGGACTGGAGAACACCGGGGAGCTGTTTTTT.

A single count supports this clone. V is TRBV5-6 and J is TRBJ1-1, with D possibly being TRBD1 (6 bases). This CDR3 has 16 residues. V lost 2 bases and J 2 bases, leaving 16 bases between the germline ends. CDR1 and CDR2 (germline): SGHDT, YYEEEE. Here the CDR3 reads CASSLVSAGDNTEAFF. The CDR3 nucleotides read TGTGCCAGCAGCTTAGTCAGCGCAGGGGATAACACTGAAGCTTTCTTT.